This T cell receptor beta chain derives from a study of blood T cell repertoires in COVID-19. Original processing notes: Using reference gene primer amplification, nucleated cell counts were estimated. Profiled with immunoSEQ multiplex PCR; TCRdb holds only in-frame clones, not every one. The V and J calls and clone size are taken from that table; D and trimming were inferred from the DNA. Among about 480,000 clones, approximately 89% were seen once, and the ten largest hold 0.75% to 0.9%. Germline V gene data show CDR1 as SGHDN and CDR2 as FVKESK. Trimming took off 0 bases at V and 6 bases at J, with 15 bases between the two ends. The CDR3 runs 15 residues. Seattle researchers signed up patients amid active infection and tracked them longitudinally.

The sample comprised peripheral blood. This receptor was identified in a man younger than 35 with COVID-19, enrolled during active disease. The chain couples TRBV14 to TRBJ2-7; D might be TRBD2 (5 bases). CDR3 loop: CASSQDWGGSSEQYF. CDR3 coding DNA: TGTGCCAGCAGCCAAGATTGGGGTGGGAGCTCCGAGCAGTACTTC.